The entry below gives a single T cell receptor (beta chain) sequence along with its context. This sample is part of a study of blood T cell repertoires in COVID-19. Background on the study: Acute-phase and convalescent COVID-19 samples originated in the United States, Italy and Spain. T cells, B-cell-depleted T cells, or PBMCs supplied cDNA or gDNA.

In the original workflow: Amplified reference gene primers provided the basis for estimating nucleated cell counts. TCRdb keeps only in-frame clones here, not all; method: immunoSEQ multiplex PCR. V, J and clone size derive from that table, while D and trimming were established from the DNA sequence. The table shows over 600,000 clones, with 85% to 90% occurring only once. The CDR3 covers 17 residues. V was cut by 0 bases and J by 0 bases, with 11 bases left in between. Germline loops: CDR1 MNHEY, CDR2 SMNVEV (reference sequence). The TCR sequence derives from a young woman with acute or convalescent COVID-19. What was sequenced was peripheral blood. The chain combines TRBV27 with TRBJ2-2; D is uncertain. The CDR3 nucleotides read TGTGCCAGCAGTTTATCCACAGTGATTGCGAACACCGGGGAGCTGTTTTTT. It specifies CASSLSTVIANTGELFF.